Each of the 25 T cell receptor beta chains below was sequenced from the same sample in a study of T cells in women clearing cervical HPV infection. Here immunoSEQ multiplex PCR was the method, and the copy in TCRdb shows in-frame clones only, minus some. The sample holds tens of thousands of clones. Sequenced material: blood buffy coat. These receptors originate from a woman between 18 and 69 years old with a cervical HPV16 infection that either progressed to CIN3+ or cleared (not recorded which).

On this clone: The read halts 3 residues ahead of the CDR3 end, with the missing end drawn from the germline J gene. The V gene is TRBV2, the J gene TRBJ2-1; D is possibly TRBD1 (6 bases). This CDR3 has 11 amino acids. V was pared by 9 bases and J by 6 bases, with 9 bases between. Germline loops: CDR1 SNHLY, CDR2 FYNNEI. The CDR3 DNA, read in part, is TGTGCCAGAAGAGGGGGCAATGAG. Translating it yields CARRGGNE. The full CDR3 sequence reads CARRGGNEQFF.

With regard to this clone: From the germline J gene comes the end of the CDR3, since the read stops 3 residues before it. The chain uses TRBV29-1 and TRBJ2-7; D is possibly TRBD1 (6 bases). Trimming took off 3 bases at V and 6 bases at J, with 12 bases between the two ends. The CDR3 totals 12 residues. CDR1 and CDR2 from the germline V gene are SQVTM and ANQGSEA. The CDR3 spells CSVDGTRGEQYF. CDR3 bases read: TGCAGCGTTGACGGAACCAGGGGCGAG.

Worth noting for this clone: The CDR3 end lies 3 residues beyond the end of the read and is filled in from the germline J gene. The genes are TRBV20-1 and TRBJ2-7, with 10 nucleotides matching TRBD2. The CDR3 covers 15 residues. V lost 5 bases to trimming and J lost 1 base; unmatched junction nucleotides: 8. CDR1 and CDR2 (germline): DFQATT, SNEGSKA (reference sequence). CDR3 DNA, as far as it was read: TGCAGTGCTGTCTCCGGGACTAGCGCATCCTACGAG. Translating it yields CSAVSGTSASYE. The complete CDR3 protein is CSAVSGTSASYEQYF.

Turning to this clone: The CDR3 goes on 3 residues after the read ends, and that part is filled in from the germline J gene. The V gene is TRBV19, the J gene TRBJ1-2; D gene ambiguous. The CDR3 covers 14 residues. Germline CDR1 LNHDA, CDR2 SQIVND (reference sequence). The covered CDR3 bases are TGTGCCAGTAGTATAGGTCCCAAACAACACGAC. This gives the protein CASSIGPKQHD. From start to end, the CDR3 is CASSIGPKQHDYTF.

On this clone: Sequencing ends 3 residues short of the CDR3 end; the germline J gene provides the rest. The chain employs TRBV27 and TRBJ2-3; 12 bases map to TRBD2. Germline CDR1 reads MNHEY; CDR2 reads SMNVEV (reference sequence). The CDR3 has 16 amino acids. The CDR3 DNA, read in part, is TGTGCCAGCAGTTTTCTATCTAGCGGGGGGGAGGAAACG. Translation gives CASSFLSSGGEET. The complete CDR3 protein is CASSFLSSGGEETQYF.

In regard to this clone: The read ends 3 residues early relative to the CDR3; the germline J gene fills the gap. The gene calls are TRBV30 and TRBJ2-3; 7 positions match TRBD2. Germline trimming cut 4 bases from V and 6 bases from J; bases unmatched to any gene: 10. The CDR3 is 14 amino acids. Germline CDR1 and CDR2: GTSNPN and SVGIG (reference sequence). The CDR3 bases that were read are TGTGCCTGGATTCCTGGGACTACGCCGGATACG. Its translation: CAWIPGTTPDT. The whole CDR3 sequence reads CAWIPGTTPDTQYF.

Points on this clone: The CDR3 end falls 3 residues outside the read, so it is completed with the germline J gene. Other DNA variants within this sample encode the same CDR3. This chain links TRBV19 with TRBJ2-1, with TRBD2 matching over 9 bases. The V gene's germline CDR1 is LNHDA and CDR2 SQIVND (reference sequence). The CDR3 totals 15 residues. After removal of 3 bases from V and 3 bases from J, the junction contained 3 bases not matched to a gene. Incomplete CDR3 DNA: TGTGCCAGTAGTATCATGACTAGCGGCTACAATGAG. Its translation is CASSIMTSGYNE. The CDR3, in full, reads CASSIMTSGYNEQFF.

As for this clone: The read ends 3 residues shy of where the CDR3 ends; the end is completed using the germline J gene. The chain employs TRBV19 and TRBJ2-4; no clear D. This CDR3 comprises 13 residues. The V gene's germline CDR1 is LNHDA and CDR2 SQIVND (reference sequence). The covered CDR3 bases are TGTGCCAGTAGTATAGATTCGCCCTATGGT. It translates to CASSIDSPYG. The whole CDR3 sequence is CASSIDSPYGQYF.

Comments on this clone: The read gets to within 3 residues of the CDR3 end, and the germline J gene fills in the rest. The gene calls are TRBV7-9 and TRBJ2-5, with D maybe TRBD1 (6 bases). V was pared by 3 bases and J by 4 bases, with 9 bases between. Germline CDR1 is SEHNR and CDR2 is FQNEAQ (reference sequence). The CDR3 consists of 13 residues. CDR3 sequence reads: CASSFVGGETQYF. CDR3 DNA, as far as it was read: TGTGCCAGCAGCTTTGTAGGGGGAGAGACC.

Turning to this clone: From the germline J gene comes the end of the CDR3, since the read stops 3 residues before it. The J gene is TRBJ2-3, the V gene TRBV19, with TRBD1 identical over 9 bases. The trim removed 6 bases at V and 4 bases at J, leaving 8 bases unmatched. Germline V gene data show CDR1 as LNHDA and CDR2 as SQIVND (reference sequence). The CDR3 runs to 15 residues. The part of the CDR3 DNA that was read is TGTGCCAGTAGCCTACAGGGGGCATTGTCAGATACG. This translates into CASSLQGALSDT. The complete CDR3 protein is CASSLQGALSDTQYF.

On this clone itself: The read gets to within 3 residues of the CDR3 end, and the germline J gene fills in the rest. The chain carries TRBV19 and TRBJ2-7; D is ambiguous. The CDR3 length is 16 residues. Germline V gene data show CDR1 as LNHDA and CDR2 as SQIVND (reference sequence). Trimming cost V 1 base and J 0 bases, with 13 bases left between them. The sequenced CDR3 bases are TGTGCCAGTAGTATAGTCGTGGGCCCCACCTCCTACGAG. Protein: CASSIVVGPTSYE. Given in full, the CDR3 is CASSIVVGPTSYEQYF.

With regard to this clone: The read halts 3 residues ahead of the CDR3 end, with the missing end drawn from the germline J gene. The chain combines TRBV7-2 with TRBJ2-3; 8 bases align to TRBD2. The CDR3 has 15 amino acids. CDR1 is SGHTA and CDR2 is FQGNSA in the germline V gene. The sequenced part of the CDR3 DNA is TGTGCCAGCAGTTTCCTCGGGGGGGTCGTTGAGACG. This codes for CASSFLGGVVET. The whole CDR3 sequence reads CASSFLGGVVETQYF.

On this clone: The read ends 3 residues shy of where the CDR3 ends; the end is completed using the germline J gene. This chain links TRBV14 with TRBJ2-5; possible D gene TRBD1, 6 bases. This CDR3 spans 13 amino acids. With 3 bases removed from V and 5 bases from J, the gap between germline ends came to 10 bases. The germline CDR1 and CDR2 sequences are SGHDN and FVKESK. The CDR3: CASSQDSEETQYF. CDR3 DNA (partial): TGTGCCAGCAGCCAGGACAGTGAGGAGACC.

About this clone itself: The read comes to an end 3 residues before the CDR3 does, leaving the germline J gene to fill in the end. V usage is TRBV7-6 and J usage is TRBJ2-7; tentative D call: TRBD1 (6 bases). This CDR3 is built from 15 residues. Between the trimmed V and J ends, which lost 0 bases and 5 bases, there was a span of 14 bases. The germline CDR1 and CDR2 sequences are SGHVS and FNYEAQ. The CDR3 here is CASSLAPQGTDEQYF. The sequenced CDR3 bases are TGTGCCAGCAGCTTAGCCCCACAGGGTACCGACGAG.

Comment on this clone: The read finishes 3 residues shy of the CDR3 end, and the germline J gene is used to complete it. This chain links TRBV18 with TRBJ2-1; D might be TRBD1 (5 bases). In germline, CDR1 is KGHSH, CDR2 LQKENI. The CDR3 contains 16 residues. V was clipped by 3 bases and J by 6 bases, with 18 bases between them. CDR3 region: CASSPQTVQVVNEQFF. CDR3 DNA (partial): TGTGCCAGCTCACCCCAGACAGTGCAGGTTGTCAATGAG.

In regard to this clone: The CDR3 extends 3 residues past the end of the read, so its final part is completed from the germline J gene. V usage is TRBV20-1 and J usage is TRBJ2-7, with D maybe TRBD2 (6 bases). Germline V CDR1 and CDR2: DFQATT, SNEGSKA (reference sequence). Trimming stripped 2 bases from V and 5 bases from J, with 22 bases between. The CDR3 covers 16 residues. The CDR3 reads CSARSASGAGSNEQYF. CDR3 DNA, as far as it was read: TGCAGTGCTAGATCCGCTTCGGGCGCGGGGTCTAACGAG.

Comments on this clone: With the read ending 3 residues before the CDR3 end, the germline J gene is used to fill in that end. The J gene is TRBJ2-7, the V gene TRBV20-1; unclear D gene. Germline V gene data show CDR1 as DFQATT and CDR2 as SNEGSKA (reference sequence). Trimming cost V 0 bases and J 5 bases, with 17 bases left between them. The CDR3 contains 15 residues. CDR3 DNA (partial): TGCAGTGCTAGAGATCTTCGGGTGAGCCCGGACGAG. This gives the protein CSARDLRVSPDE. The complete CDR3 sequence is CSARDLRVSPDEQYF.

Of note for this clone: The read ends 3 residues early relative to the CDR3; the germline J gene fills the gap. The chain recombines TRBV11-2 with TRBJ2-4; D gene unclear. Trimming left V 8 bases short and J 0 bases short, with 8 bases between. The CDR3 extends over 13 amino acids. The germline V gene has CDR1 SGHAT and CDR2 FQNNGV. The CDR3 bases that were read are TGTGCCAGCGCCTCGGGAGCCAAAAACATT. It encodes CASASGAKNI. The full CDR3 protein is CASASGAKNIQYF.

For this clone: The read stops 3 residues short of the end of the CDR3; the missing end is completed from the germline J gene. The rearrangement joins TRBV5-1 to TRBJ2-7; 8 bases align to TRBD2. The germline CDR1 and CDR2 sequences are SGHRS and YFSETQ. Trimming at V came to 5 bases and at J to 4 bases, leaving 11 bases not matched to a gene. This CDR3 is built from 15 residues. Incomplete CDR3 DNA: TGCGCCAGCAGGGACGCCGCAGCGGGAGTGTACGAG. It encodes CASRDAAAGVYE. The full CDR3 is CASRDAAAGVYEQYF.

With regard to this clone: The CDR3 end lies 3 residues beyond the end of the read and is filled in from the germline J gene. The gene calls are TRBV7-2 and TRBJ2-7, with 9 bases that match TRBD2. The germline V gene has CDR1 SGHTA and CDR2 FQGNSA. V lost 5 bases to trimming and J lost 2 bases; unmatched junction nucleotides: 7. The CDR3 spans 15 residues. The CDR3 sequence is CASSPSGGGAYEQYF. CDR3 bases read: TGTGCCAGCAGCCCCTCGGGCGGGGGGGCCTACGAG. The variable domain in full, completed from reference TRBV7-2 and TRBJ2-7, reads GAGVSQSPSNKVTEKGKDVELRCDPISGHTALYWYRQSLGQGLEFLIYFQGNSAPDKSGLPSDRFSAERTGGSVSTLTIQRTQQEDSAVYLCASSPSGGGAYEQYFGPGTRLTVT.

As regards this clone: Coverage ceases 3 residues before the CDR3 finishes, and the germline J gene fills in the end. The same CDR3 also results from other DNA sequences found in this sample. V gene TRBV30 combines with J gene TRBJ1-3, with TRBD1 matching over 8 bases. Germline CDR1 GTSNPN, CDR2 SVGIG (reference sequence). The CDR3 loop spans 16 amino acids. V lost 4 bases, J lost 6 bases, and 14 bases stayed unmatched. Partial CDR3 DNA: TGTGCCTGGAAACACCGGACAGGGTCCATCGCAAACACC. As protein: CAWKHRTGSIANT. In full, the CDR3 is CAWKHRTGSIANTIYF.

Turning to this clone: The CDR3 is cut off 3 residues early in the read; its end comes from the germline J gene. This chain links TRBV7-6 with TRBJ2-2, with 8 bases that match TRBD1. This CDR3 comprises 16 residues. J lost 0 bases, V lost 4 bases, and 4 bases had no gene match. The germline V gene has CDR1 SGHVS and CDR2 FNYEAQ. The part of the CDR3 DNA that was read is TGTGCCAGCAGCTCCCGGACAGGGACGAACACCGGGGAG. As protein: CASSSRTGTNTGE. Given in full, the CDR3 is CASSSRTGTNTGELFF. Full variable domain (missing parts from reference TRBV7-6 and TRBJ2-2): GAGVSQSPRYKVTKRGQDVALRCDPISGHVSLYWYRQALGQGPEFLTYFNYEAQQDKSGLPNDRFSAERPEGSISTLTIQRTEQRDSAMYRCASSSRTGTNTGELFFGEGSRLTVL.

Turning to this clone: Read coverage stops 3 residues before the CDR3 terminus; the germline J gene supplies the remainder. V is TRBV7-8 and J is TRBJ2-1; possible D gene TRBD1, 7 bases. CDR1 and CDR2 from the germline V gene are SGHVS and FQNEAQ. The length of the CDR3 is 14 residues. V was shortened by 5 bases and J by 6 bases, with 14 bases between the two germline ends. CDR3 amino acids: CASSDGQGGNEQFF. CDR3 DNA (partial): TGTGCCAGCAGCGACGGCCAGGGGGGCAATGAG.

In the case of this clone: The read terminates 3 residues before the CDR3 end, so the remaining end is supplied by the germline J gene. The chain recombines TRBV19 with TRBJ2-7; 10 bases fit TRBD1. Germline V gene sequence: CDR1 LNHDA, CDR2 SQIVND (reference sequence). Trimming cost V 5 bases and J 2 bases; bases outside gene matches: 6. The CDR3 is 15 residues long. The sequenced part of the CDR3 DNA is TGTGCCAGTAGTTCGCCGGGACAGGGGACCTACGAG. It yields the protein CASSSPGQGTYE. The entire CDR3 protein is CASSSPGQGTYEQYF.

With respect to this clone: The DNA ends 3 residues before the CDR3 does, and the rest of the CDR3 is filled in from the germline J gene. The V call is TRBV19, the J call TRBJ2-3, with D possibly being TRBD2 (6 bases). The V gene lost 10 bases and the J gene lost 2 bases, with 19 bases spanning the gap. From germline, CDR1 is LNHDA and CDR2 SQIVND (reference sequence). The CDR3 contains 15 residues. The part of the CDR3 DNA that was read is TGTGCCACTTCTAGCGACCAAGTACCCACAGATACG. It specifies CATSSDQVPTDT. The CDR3, in full, reads CATSSDQVPTDTQYF.